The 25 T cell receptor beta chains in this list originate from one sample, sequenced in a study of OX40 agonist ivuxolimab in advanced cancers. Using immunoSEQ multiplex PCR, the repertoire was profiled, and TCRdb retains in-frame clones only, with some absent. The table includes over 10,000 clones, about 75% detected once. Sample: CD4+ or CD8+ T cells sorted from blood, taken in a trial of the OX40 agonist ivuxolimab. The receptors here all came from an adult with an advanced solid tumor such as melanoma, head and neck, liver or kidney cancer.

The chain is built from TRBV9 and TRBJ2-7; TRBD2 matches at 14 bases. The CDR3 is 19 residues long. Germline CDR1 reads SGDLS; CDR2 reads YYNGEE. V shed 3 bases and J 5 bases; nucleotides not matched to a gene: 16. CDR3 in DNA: TGTGCCAGCAGCGCCTCCTGGGGACTAGCGGGAGTAGGTGAGGACGAGCAGTACTTC. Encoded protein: CASSASWGLAGVGEDEQYF.

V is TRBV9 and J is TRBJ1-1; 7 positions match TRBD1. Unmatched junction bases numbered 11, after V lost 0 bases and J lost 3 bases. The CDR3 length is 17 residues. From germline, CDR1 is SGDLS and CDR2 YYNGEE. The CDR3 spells CASSVVGRGGGDTEAFF. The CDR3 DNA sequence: TGTGCCAGCAGCGTAGTTGGGAGAGGAGGGGGCGACACTGAAGCTTTCTTT.

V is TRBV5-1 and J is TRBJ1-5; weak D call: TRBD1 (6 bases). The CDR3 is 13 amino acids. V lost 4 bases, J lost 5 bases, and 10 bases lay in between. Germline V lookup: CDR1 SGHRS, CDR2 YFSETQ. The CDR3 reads CASSQEGDQPQHF. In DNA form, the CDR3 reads TGCGCCAGCAGCCAAGAGGGGGATCAGCCCCAGCATTTT.

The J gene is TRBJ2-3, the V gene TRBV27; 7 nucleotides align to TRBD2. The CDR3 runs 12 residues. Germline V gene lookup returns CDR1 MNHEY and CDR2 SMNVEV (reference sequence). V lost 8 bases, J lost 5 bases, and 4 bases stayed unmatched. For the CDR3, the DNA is TGTGCCAGCTGGGAGGGCGGAGATACGCAGTATTTT. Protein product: CASWEGGDTQYF.

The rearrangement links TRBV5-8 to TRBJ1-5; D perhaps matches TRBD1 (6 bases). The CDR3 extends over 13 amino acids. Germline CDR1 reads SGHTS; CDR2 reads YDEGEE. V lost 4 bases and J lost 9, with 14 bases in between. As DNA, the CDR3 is TGTGCCAGCAGCAAGGAACGAGGGGGGCCCCAGCATTTT. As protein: CASSKERGGPQHF.

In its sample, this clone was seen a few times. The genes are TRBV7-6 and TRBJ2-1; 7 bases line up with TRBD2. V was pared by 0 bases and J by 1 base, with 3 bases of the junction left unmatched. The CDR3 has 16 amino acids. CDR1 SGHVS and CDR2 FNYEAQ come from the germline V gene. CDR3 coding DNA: TGTGCCAGCAGCTTAGCATCGGGAGGTTCCTACAATGAGCAGTTCTTC. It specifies CASSLASGGSYNEQFF. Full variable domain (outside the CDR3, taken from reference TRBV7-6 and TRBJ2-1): GAGVSQSPRYKVTKRGQDVALRCDPISGHVSLYWYRQALGQGPEFLTYFNYEAQQDKSGLPNDRFSAERPEGSISTLTIQRTEQRDSAMYRCASSLASGGSYNEQFFGPGTRLTVL.

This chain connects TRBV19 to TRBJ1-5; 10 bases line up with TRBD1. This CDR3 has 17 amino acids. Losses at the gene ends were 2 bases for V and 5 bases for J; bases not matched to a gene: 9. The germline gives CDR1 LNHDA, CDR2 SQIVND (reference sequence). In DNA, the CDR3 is TGTGCCAGTAGTATAAACCCGGGACAGGGGACTGATCAGCCCCAGCATTTT. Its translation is CASSINPGQGTDQPQHF.

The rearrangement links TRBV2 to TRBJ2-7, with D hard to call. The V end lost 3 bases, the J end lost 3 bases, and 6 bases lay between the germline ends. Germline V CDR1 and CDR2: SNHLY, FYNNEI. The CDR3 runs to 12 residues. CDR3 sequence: CASSDSYYEQYF. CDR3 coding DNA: TGTGCCAGCAGTGACTCCTACTACGAGCAGTACTTC.

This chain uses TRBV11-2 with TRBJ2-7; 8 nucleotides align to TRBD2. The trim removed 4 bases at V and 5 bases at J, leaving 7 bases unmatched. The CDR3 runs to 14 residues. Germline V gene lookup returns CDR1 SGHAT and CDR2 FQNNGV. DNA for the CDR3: TGTGCCAGCAGCTCCGGGACTAGAGCTGACGAGCAGTACTTC. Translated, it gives CASSSGTRADEQYF.

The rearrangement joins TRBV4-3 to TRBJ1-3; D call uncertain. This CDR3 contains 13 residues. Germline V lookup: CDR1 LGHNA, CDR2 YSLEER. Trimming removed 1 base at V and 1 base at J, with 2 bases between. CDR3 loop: CASSQGSGNTIYF. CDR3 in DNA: TGCGCCAGCAGCCAAGGTTCTGGAAACACCATATATTTT.

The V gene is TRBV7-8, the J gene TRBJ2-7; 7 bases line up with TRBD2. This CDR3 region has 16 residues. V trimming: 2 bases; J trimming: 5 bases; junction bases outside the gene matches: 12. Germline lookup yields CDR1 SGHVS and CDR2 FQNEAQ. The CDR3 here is CASSLTFGGSRDEQYV. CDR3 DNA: TGTGCCAGCAGCTTAACGTTTGGCGGGAGTCGGGACGAGCAGTACGTC.

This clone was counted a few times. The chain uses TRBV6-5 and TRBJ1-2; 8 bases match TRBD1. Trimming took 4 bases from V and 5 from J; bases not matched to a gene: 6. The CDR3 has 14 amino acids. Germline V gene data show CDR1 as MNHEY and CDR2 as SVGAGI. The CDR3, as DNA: TGTGCCAGCAGTTTCGGACAGGGACGTTATGGCTACACCTTC. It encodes CASSFGQGRYGYTF.

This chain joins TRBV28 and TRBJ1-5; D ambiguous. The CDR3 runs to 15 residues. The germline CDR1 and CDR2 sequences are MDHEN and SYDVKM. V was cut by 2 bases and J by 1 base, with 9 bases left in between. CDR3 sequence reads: CASSLRHLSNQPQHF. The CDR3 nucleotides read TGTGCCAGCAGTTTAAGGCATCTAAGCAATCAGCCCCAGCATTTT. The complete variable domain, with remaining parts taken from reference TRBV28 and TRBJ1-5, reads DVKVTQSSRYLVKRTGEKVFLECVQDMDHENMFWYRQDPGLGLRLIYFSYDVKMKEKGDIPEGYSVSREKKERFSLILESASTNQTSMYLCASSLRHLSNQPQHFGDGTRLSIL.

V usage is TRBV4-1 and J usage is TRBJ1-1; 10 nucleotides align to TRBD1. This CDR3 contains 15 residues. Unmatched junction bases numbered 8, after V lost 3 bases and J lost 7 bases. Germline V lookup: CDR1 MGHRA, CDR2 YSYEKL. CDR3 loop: CASSQTDRGQGEAFF. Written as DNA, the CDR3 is TGCGCCAGCAGCCAGACCGACAGGGGGCAGGGTGAAGCTTTCTTT.

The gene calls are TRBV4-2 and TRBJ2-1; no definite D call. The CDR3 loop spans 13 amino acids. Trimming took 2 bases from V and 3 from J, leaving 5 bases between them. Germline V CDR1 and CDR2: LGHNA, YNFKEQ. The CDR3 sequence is CASSQSRYNEQFF. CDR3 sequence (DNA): TGTGCCAGCAGCCAATCCCGCTACAATGAGCAGTTCTTC.

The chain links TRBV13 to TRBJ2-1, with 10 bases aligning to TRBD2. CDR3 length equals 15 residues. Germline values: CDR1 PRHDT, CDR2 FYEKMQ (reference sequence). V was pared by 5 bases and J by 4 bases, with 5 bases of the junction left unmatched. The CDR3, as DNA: TGTGCCAGCAGCATAATAGCGGGAGGTTACAATGAGCAGTTCTTC. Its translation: CASSIIAGGYNEQFF. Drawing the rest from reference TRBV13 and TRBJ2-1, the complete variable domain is AAGVIQSPRHLIKEKRETATLKCYPIPRHDTVYWYQQGPGQDPQFLISFYEKMQSDKGSIPDRFSAQQFSDYHSELNMSSLELGDSALYFCASSIIAGGYNEQFFGPGTRLTVL.

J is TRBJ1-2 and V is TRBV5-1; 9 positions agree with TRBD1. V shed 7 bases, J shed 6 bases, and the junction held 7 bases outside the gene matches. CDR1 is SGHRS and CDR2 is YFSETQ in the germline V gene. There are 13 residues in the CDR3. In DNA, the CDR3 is TGCGCCAGCCTAGGGACAGGGCGAAATGGCTACACCTTC. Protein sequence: CASLGTGRNGYTF.

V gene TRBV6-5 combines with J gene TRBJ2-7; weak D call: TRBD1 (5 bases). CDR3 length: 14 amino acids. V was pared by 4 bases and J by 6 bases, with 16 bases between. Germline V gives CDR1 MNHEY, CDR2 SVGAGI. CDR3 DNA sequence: TGTGCCAGCAGTTCGCCCTCAGGGCGAGGCGAGCAGTACTTC. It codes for CASSSPSGRGEQYF.

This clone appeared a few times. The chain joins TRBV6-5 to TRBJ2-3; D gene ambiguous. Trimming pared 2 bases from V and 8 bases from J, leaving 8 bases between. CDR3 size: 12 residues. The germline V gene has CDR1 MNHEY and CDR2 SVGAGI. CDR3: CASSYPEFTQYF. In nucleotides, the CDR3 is TGTGCCAGCAGTTACCCGGAGTTTACGCAGTATTTT.

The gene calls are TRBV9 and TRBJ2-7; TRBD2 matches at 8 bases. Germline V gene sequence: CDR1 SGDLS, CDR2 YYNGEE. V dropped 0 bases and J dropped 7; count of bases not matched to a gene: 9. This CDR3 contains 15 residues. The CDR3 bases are TGTGCCAGCAGCGTAGGACTAGCGACCTCTGAGGAGCAGTACTTC. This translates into CASSVGLATSEEQYF.

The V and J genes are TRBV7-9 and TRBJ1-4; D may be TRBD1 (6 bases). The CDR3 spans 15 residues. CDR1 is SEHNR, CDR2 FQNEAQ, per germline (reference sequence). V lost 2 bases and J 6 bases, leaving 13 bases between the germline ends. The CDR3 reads CASSLSMNRDEKLFF. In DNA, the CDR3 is TGTGCCAGCAGCTTAAGTATGAACAGGGATGAAAAACTGTTTTTT. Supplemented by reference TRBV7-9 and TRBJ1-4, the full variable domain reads DTGVSQNPRHKITKRGQNVTFRCDPISEHNRLYWYRQTLGQGPEFLTYFQNEAQLEKSRLLSDRFSAERPKGSFSTLEIQRTEQGDSAMYLCASSLSMNRDEKLFFGSGTQLSVL.

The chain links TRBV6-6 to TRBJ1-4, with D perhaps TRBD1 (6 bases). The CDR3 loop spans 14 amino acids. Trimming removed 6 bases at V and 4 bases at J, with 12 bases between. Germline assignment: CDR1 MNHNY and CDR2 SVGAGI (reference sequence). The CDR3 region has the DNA TGTGCCAGCAGACACAAGGGGGTTAATGAAAAACTGTTTTTT. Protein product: CASRHKGVNEKLFF.

CDR3 sequence (DNA): TGTGCCAGCAGTATATCACAGGGCAGGAACATTCAGTACTTC. Translated, it gives CASSISQGRNIQYF. The chain recombines TRBV28 with TRBJ2-4, with D tentatively TRBD1 (6 bases). V was cut by 5 bases and J by 7 bases, with 15 bases left in between. The CDR3 runs to 14 residues. The germline V gene encodes CDR1 MDHEN and CDR2 SYDVKM.

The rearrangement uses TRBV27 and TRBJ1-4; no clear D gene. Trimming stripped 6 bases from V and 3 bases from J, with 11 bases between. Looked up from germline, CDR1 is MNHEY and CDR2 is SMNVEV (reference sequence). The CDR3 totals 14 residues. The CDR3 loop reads CASRAGLPNEKLFF. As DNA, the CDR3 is TGTGCCAGCAGGGCAGGTCTCCCTAATGAAAAACTGTTTTTT.

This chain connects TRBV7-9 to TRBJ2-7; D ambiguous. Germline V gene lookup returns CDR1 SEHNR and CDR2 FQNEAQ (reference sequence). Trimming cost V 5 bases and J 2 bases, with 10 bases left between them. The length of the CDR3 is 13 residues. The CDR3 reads CASSPPLTYEQYF. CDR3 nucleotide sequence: TGTGCCAGCAGCCCCCCTCTAACCTACGAGCAGTACTTC.